Below, 23 T cell receptor beta chains from the same sample are listed, as sequenced in a study of spatial heterogeneity in lung cancer. Time point reported: sample taken at primary tumor resection. TCRdb recomputed calls from the 5' RACE reads with MiXCR, one row per CDR3 protein. This table holds about 23,000 distinct CDR3 sequences, approximately 4.8% found once. The sample consisted of PBMCs, taken at surgery. All receptors derive from a male donor with early-stage non-small cell lung cancer.

Sample share makes this clonotype medium-sized. The chain employs TRBV7-8 and TRBJ1-5; D not resolved. Trimming pared 5 bases from V and 0 bases from J, leaving 11 bases between. The CDR3 has 15 amino acids. CDR1 and CDR2 from the germline V gene are SGHVS and FQNEAQ. CDR3 amino acids: CASSTHGPSNQPQHF. The CDR3 DNA sequence: TGTGCCAGCAGCACCCACGGTCCTAGCAATCAGCCCCAGCATTTT.

This clonotype was counted ten times or more. The chain recombines TRBV6-5 with TRBJ2-7, with D unclear. The CDR3 spans 14 residues. V shed 3 bases and J shed 0 bases, with 9 bases lying between them. Germline V gives CDR1 MNHEY, CDR2 SVGAGI. CDR3 region: CASSYQHSSYEQYF. The CDR3 nucleotides read TGTGCCAGCAGTTATCAACACAGCTCCTACGAGCAGTACTTC.

This clonotype has a count of ten or more. The chain recombines TRBV12-3 or TRBV12-4 with TRBJ2-2; D unclear. V dropped 3 bases and J dropped 7 bases, with 6 bases sitting between them. CDR3 size: 12 residues. As DNA, the CDR3 is TGTGCCAGCAGTTTTCGCCTCGGGGAGCTGTTTTTT. This codes for CASSFRLGELFF.

This clonotype was seen at least ten times. This sequence joins TRBV6-2 or TRBV6-3 and TRBJ1-2; D is uncertain. Germline loops: CDR1 MNHEY, CDR2 SVGEGT. The CDR3 totals 12 residues. With 2 bases removed from V and 4 bases from J, the gap between germline ends came to 5 bases. DNA of the CDR3: TGTGCCAGCAGTTACGGGGTCTATGGCTACACCTTC. Amino acids: CASSYGVYGYTF.

Points on this clonotype: A much larger clone lies one base from this, so it may be a read error. V gene TRBV10-3 combines with J gene TRBJ2-3, with D unclear. Trimming shortened V by 5 bases and J by 6 bases, and 9 bases separated the two germline ends. CDR3 size: 12 residues. CDR1 ENHRY and CDR2 SYGVKD come from the germline V gene. The CDR3 DNA reads as TGTGCCATCAGTTCTCTCATGGATACGCAGTATTTT. Translating gives CAISSLMDTQYF.

Details on this clonotype: A single base separates this from a much larger clone, so it may be a read error. The CDR3 end shows no conserved phenylalanine or tryptophan, and so a read error is likely. This sequence joins TRBV2 and TRBJ1-6; D remains ambiguous. Looked up from germline, CDR1 is SNHLY and CDR2 is FYNNEI. Trimming removed 7 bases from V and 7 bases from J, with 11 bases in between. The CDR3 is 13 amino acids. Here the CDR3 reads CASTLLPNSPLHS. The CDR3 DNA is TGTGCCAGCACGCTTCTCCCGAATTCACCCCTCCACTCT.

This clonotype is medium-sized by share. This chain connects TRBV7-2 to TRBJ1-6, with D unclear. The CDR3 length is 11 residues. V lost 1 base to trimming and J lost 8 bases, with 0 bases between them. CDR1 and CDR2 (germline): SGHTA, FQGNSA. This CDR3 reads CASSLDSPLHF. CDR3 bases: TGTGCCAGCAGCTTAGATTCACCCCTCCACTTT. Complete variable domain (other parts from reference TRBV7-2 and TRBJ1-6): GAGVSQSPSNKVTEKGKDVELRCDPISGHTALYWYRQSLGQGLEFLIYFQGNSAPDKSGLPSDRFSAERTGGSVSTLTIQRTQQEDSAVYLCASSLDSPLHFGNGTRLTVT.

This clonotype was recorded a few times. The V gene is TRBV12-3 or TRBV12-4, the J gene TRBJ2-7, with D possibly being TRBD1 (5 bases). V lost 0 bases to trimming and J lost 2 bases, with 17 bases between them. This CDR3 is built from 17 residues. CDR3 sequence reads: CASSLASQVFGAYEQYF. The CDR3 DNA reads as TGTGCCAGCAGTTTAGCATCACAGGTTTTTGGTGCCTACGAGCAGTACTTC.

Ten or more counts support this clonotype. The J gene is TRBJ2-1, the V gene TRBV20-1, with 13 bases identical to TRBD2. CDR1 and CDR2 from the germline V gene are DFQATT and SNEGSKA (reference sequence). This CDR3 spans 16 amino acids. J gave up 4 bases and V 0 bases, and 3 bases lay outside the gene matches. Here the CDR3 DNA reads TGCAGTGCTAGAGACCAGACTAGCGGGGGGTACAATGAGCAGTTCTTC. It translates to CSARDQTSGGYNEQFF.

At least ten counts were recorded for this clonotype. The J gene is TRBJ1-5, the V gene TRBV24-1; D ambiguous. The V gene's germline CDR1 is KGHDR and CDR2 SFDVKD. This CDR3 has 15 residues. Between the trimmed V and J ends, which lost 6 bases and 0 bases, there was a span of 11 bases. CDR3: CATSRGGNSNQPQHF. In nucleotides, the CDR3 is TGTGCCACCAGTCGGGGAGGGAATAGCAATCAGCCCCAGCATTTT.

This clonotype was counted ten times or more. This chain uses TRBV12-3 or TRBV12-4 with TRBJ2-2; D call uncertain. With 6 bases removed from V and 4 bases from J, the gap between germline ends came to 12 bases. CDR3 length equals 14 residues. Written as DNA, the CDR3 is TGTGCCAGCAGCGAGAACCGCGGCACCGGGGAGCTGTTTTTT. Translation: CASSENRGTGELFF.

At least ten counts were recorded for this clonotype. This chain links TRBV6-1 with TRBJ1-6; unclear D gene. The germline gives CDR1 MNHNS, CDR2 SASEGT. This CDR3 has 18 amino acids. V was trimmed by 6 bases and J by 8 bases, leaving 26 bases between them. The CDR3 bases are TGTGCCAGCAGCCGGACCGGCAGTCGGGGTGTTACGGATTCACCCCTCCACTTT. This gives the protein CASSRTGSRGVTDSPLHF.

The table lists this clonotype with many counts. The V call is TRBV19, the J call TRBJ2-7, with TRBD1 identical over 7 bases. Germline loops: CDR1 LNHDA, CDR2 SQIVND (reference sequence). V shed 4 bases and J 0 bases; nucleotides not matched to a gene: 9. The CDR3 totals 16 residues. In DNA, the CDR3 is TGTGCCAGTAGTACCCCCCGGGGACAGACCTCCTACGAGCAGTACTTC. The encoded protein is CASSTPRGQTSYEQYF.

This clonotype was detected many times. The genes are TRBV7-8 and TRBJ1-1, with a weak D call TRBD1 (5 bases). Germline V gene lookup returns CDR1 SGHVS and CDR2 FQNEAQ. V was clipped by 8 bases and J by 1 base, with 11 bases between them. This CDR3 is 13 amino acids long. CDR3 DNA: TGTGCCAGCGGTCGACAGAGGAACACTGAAGCTTTCTTT. Translated: CASGRQRNTEAFF.

Points on this clonotype: The junction does not match germline at one end; this may be a read error. The chain has TRBV13 and TRBJ2-1, with a weak D call TRBD1 (5 bases). Germline CDR1 and CDR2: PRHDT and FYEKMQ (reference sequence). The CDR3 runs to 15 residues. The CDR3 region is CASSLGAGTYNEQFF. CDR3 sequence (DNA): TGTGCCAGCAGTTTAGGCGCAGGGACCTACAATGAGCAGTTCTTC.

The table lists this clonotype with a few counts. J is TRBJ2-7 and V is TRBV14; 14 bases are shared with TRBD2. With V trimmed by 2 bases and J by 7 bases, 10 bases remained unmatched. Per germline, CDR1 SGHDN and CDR2 FVKESK. This CDR3 region has 17 residues. The CDR3 DNA sequence: TGTGCCAGCAGCCAAAAGACTAGCGGGAGGGCAGGCATGGAGCAGTACTTC. Protein: CASSQKTSGRAGMEQYF.

In this sample, this clonotype turned up many times. The chain has TRBV19 and TRBJ1-5, with TRBD1 matching over 7 bases. The CDR3 consists of 15 residues. Germline CDR1 reads LNHDA; CDR2 reads SQIVND (reference sequence). J gave up 9 bases and V 4 bases, and 12 bases lay outside the gene matches. The CDR3 region is CASSTVLQGGRPQHF. The CDR3 DNA reads as TGTGCCAGTAGTACAGTCCTCCAGGGGGGCCGGCCCCAGCATTTT.

This clonotype appeared a few times. The gene calls are TRBV29-1 and TRBJ2-3, with D possibly TRBD2 on 5 matching bases. V was shortened by 2 bases and J by 3 bases, with 9 bases between the two germline ends. The CDR3 length is 13 residues. Germline CDR1 and CDR2: SQVTM and ANQGSEA. The DNA for the CDR3 is TGCAGCGTTGAAAGGACTGCAACAGATACGCAGTATTTT. It yields the protein CSVERTATDTQYF.

There are many counts of this clonotype. The chain has TRBV11-2 and TRBJ2-1; 7 bases are shared with TRBD2. The ends lost 6 bases at V and 4 bases at J; junction bases unmatched: 9. The CDR3 consists of 15 residues. Per germline, CDR1 SGHAT and CDR2 FQNNGV. The CDR3 loop reads CASRTAGRRYNEQFF. The CDR3 nucleotides are TGTGCCAGCAGGACAGCGGGGCGGCGGTACAATGAGCAGTTCTTC.

This clonotype was detected many times. The chain uses TRBV9 and TRBJ1-3; D call uncertain. The germline CDR1 and CDR2 sequences are SGDLS and YYNGEE. Between the trimmed V and J ends, which lost 5 bases and 4 bases, there was a span of 4 bases. CDR3 length equals 11 residues. The CDR3 DNA reads as TGTGCCAGCAGGAGCGGAAACACCATATATTTT. The encoded protein is CASRSGNTIYF.

This clonotype came up many times. The V and J genes are TRBV29-1 and TRBJ1-2, with TRBD1 identical over 10 bases. V lost 6 bases, J lost 4 bases, and 5 bases stayed unmatched. CDR3 length: 13 residues. Germline CDR1 reads SQVTM; CDR2 reads ANQGSEA. The CDR3 spells CSVGGQGGYGYTF. For the CDR3, the DNA is TGCAGCGTAGGTGGACAGGGGGGCTATGGCTACACCTTC.

This clonotype was found many times. The chain recombines TRBV27 with TRBJ1-1, with D tentatively TRBD1 (6 bases). Germline CDR1 reads MNHEY; CDR2 reads SMNVEV (reference sequence). With 0 bases removed from V and 6 bases from J, the gap between germline ends came to 11 bases. The CDR3 extends over 14 amino acids. The CDR3 DNA sequence: TGTGCCAGCAGTTTATCGGTTGGGGGCCCTGAAGCTTTCTTT. Protein sequence: CASSLSVGGPEAFF.

There are many counts of this clonotype. The rearrangement joins TRBV7-6 to TRBJ2-5; D uncertain. The ends were cut back, 1 base at V and 1 base at J, with 13 bases in the middle. This CDR3 region has 16 residues. Per the germline V gene, CDR1 is SGHVS and CDR2 is FNYEAQ. The CDR3 DNA sequence: TGTGCCAGCAGCTTAGATCTACGACGCCTCCAAGAGACCCAGTACTTC. It is translated as CASSLDLRRLQETQYF. The full variable domain, rest sourced from reference TRBV7-6 and TRBJ2-5, is GAGVSQSPRYKVTKRGQDVALRCDPISGHVSLYWYRQALGQGPEFLTYFNYEAQQDKSGLPNDRFSAERPEGSISTLTIQRTEQRDSAMYRCASSLDLRRLQETQYFGPGTRLLVL.